This T cell receptor (beta chain) was identified in a study of cytomegalovirus exposure and HLA in healthy donors. General observations from the study: In terms of immune exposure information, only CMV serostatus was available. 16,951 TCR beta sequences were associated with HLA alleles at 0.05 false discovery rate in a later analysis. DRB1 showed the most TCR associations and HLA-C the fewest in a later analysis, as rates varied by HLA locus.

The study ran its PCR with 60 Vbeta and 13 Jbeta primers. Here immunoSEQ multiplex PCR was the method, and the copy in TCRdb shows in-frame clones only, minus some. The sample yields about 200,000 clones, over 65% seen once. As for this clone: Its antigen is unidentified.

The CDR3 runs 15 residues. From germline, CDR1 is SGHTA and CDR2 FQGTGA. V trimming: 5 bases; J trimming: 7 bases; junction bases outside the gene matches: 6. The chain links TRBV7-3 to TRBJ2-1, with 12 bases lining up with TRBD1. This receptor was identified in a man in his forties or fifties in good health and CMV-seronegative. Input material: PBMCs. The CDR3 sequence is CASSLPGQGANEQFF. CDR3 bases: TGTGCCAGCAGCCTTCCGGGACAGGGGGCAAATGAGCAGTTCTTC.